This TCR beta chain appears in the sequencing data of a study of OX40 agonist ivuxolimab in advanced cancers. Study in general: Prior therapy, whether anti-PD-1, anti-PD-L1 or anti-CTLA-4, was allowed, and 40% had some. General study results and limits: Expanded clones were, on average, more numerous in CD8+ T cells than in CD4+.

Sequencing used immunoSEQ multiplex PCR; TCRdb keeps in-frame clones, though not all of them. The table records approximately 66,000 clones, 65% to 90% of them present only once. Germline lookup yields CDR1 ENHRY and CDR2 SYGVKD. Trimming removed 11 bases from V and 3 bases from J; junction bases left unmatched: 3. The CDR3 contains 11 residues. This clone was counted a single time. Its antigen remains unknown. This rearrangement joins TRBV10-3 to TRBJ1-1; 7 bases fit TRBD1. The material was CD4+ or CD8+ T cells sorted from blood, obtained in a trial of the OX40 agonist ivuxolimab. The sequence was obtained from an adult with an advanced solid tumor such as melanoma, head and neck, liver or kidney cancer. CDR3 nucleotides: TGTGCCTCCAGGGGGGACACTGAAGCTTTCTTT. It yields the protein CASRGDTEAFF.